This TCR beta chain was documented in a study of tumor-infiltrating lymphocytes in primary liver carcinoma. Study context: Patients were men and women aged 30 to 69 years.

Germline loops: CDR1 SQVTM, CDR2 ANQGSEA. The CDR3 is made up of 15 amino acids. V shed 6 bases and J shed 2 bases, with 19 bases lying between them. This clonotype was seen ten or more times. A primer matching the constant region was used to make TCR beta cDNA from approximately 500 ng of total RNA. Construction of TCR beta libraries relied on three successive nested multiplex PCR rounds employing slightly modified ARM-PCR. The opening two PCR rounds, approximately 10 cycles each, paired TRBV1-TRBV30 forward primers with a C-beta reverse primer. MiXCR, applied by TCRdb to the multiplex PCR reads, yields one record per CDR3 protein. The table has fewer than 400,000 distinct CDR3 sequences, about 50% seen once. Researchers drew blood RNA from unsorted whole blood and extracted germline DNA as well.

Specimen: peripheral blood. The chain combines TRBV29-1 with TRBJ2-5, with D possibly matching TRBD1 (6 bases). The source is a young woman with primary liver carcinoma and hepatitis B virus infection. The CDR3 coding sequence is TGCAGCGTCAATGGGGGCAAAACAAGGCAAGAGACCCAGTACTTC. It specifies CSVNGGKTRQETQYF.